The rows below give T cell receptor beta chains drawn from one sample of a study of monozygotic twins with inflammatory bowel disease. TCRdb reprocessed the 5' RACE reads and reports one entry per CDR3 protein, with no DNA. The sample data list fewer than 350,000 distinct CDR3 sequences. Sequencing was performed on blood. The receptors were gathered from a human donor with ulcerative colitis or Crohn's disease, or a healthy co-twin of an affected twin (not recorded which). Each CDR3 is given with its conserved first and last residue.

V	J	length	CDR3
TRBV5-1	TRBJ2-4	15	CASSSSGGAKNIQYF
TRBV28	TRBJ1-6	15	CASSSATGWNSPLHF
TRBV3-1	TRBJ2-1	18	CASSHFVMWGRSYNEQFF
TRBV30	TRBJ2-7	14	CAWSPGTGIYEQYF
TRBV5-1	TRBJ2-7	17	CASSLRVTSGGYYEQYF
TRBV5-1	TRBJ2-3	13	CASRSTGLDTQYF
TRBV12-3/TRBV12-4	TRBJ1-5	17	CASSSGEFNGSNQPQHF
TRBV7-2	TRBJ2-1	16	CASRPAGRTFYNEQFF
TRBV5-4	TRBJ2-3	14	CASSSKQGTDTQYF
TRBV20-1	TRBJ1-1	14	CSARKGGGNTEAFF
TRBV6-1	TRBJ2-1	13	CASRGLTYDEQFF
TRBV5-1	TRBJ2-7	14	CASSQLPEVYEQYF
TRBV6-5	TRBJ2-7	15	CASSYSGTGTDEQYF
TRBV20-1	TRBJ2-3	12	CSARLQTDTQYF
TRBV19	TRBJ2-1	14	CASSLGQGFNEQFF
TRBV30	TRBJ2-5	16	CAWSVFGGALGETQYF
TRBV5-1	TRBJ2-3	13	CASSRGDTDTQYF
TRBV12-3/TRBV12-4	TRBJ2-5	16	CASSFSLAGGQETQYF
TRBV7-8	TRBJ2-7	12	CASSPSKYEQYF
TRBV5-1	TRBJ1-1	13	CASSLQGRSEAFF
TRBV19	TRBJ2-1	15	CASSMSGSGNNEQFF
TRBV5-1	TRBJ1-1	13	CASSRDSSAEAFF
TRBV12-3/TRBV12-4	TRBJ2-1	12	CASSLAGVEQFF